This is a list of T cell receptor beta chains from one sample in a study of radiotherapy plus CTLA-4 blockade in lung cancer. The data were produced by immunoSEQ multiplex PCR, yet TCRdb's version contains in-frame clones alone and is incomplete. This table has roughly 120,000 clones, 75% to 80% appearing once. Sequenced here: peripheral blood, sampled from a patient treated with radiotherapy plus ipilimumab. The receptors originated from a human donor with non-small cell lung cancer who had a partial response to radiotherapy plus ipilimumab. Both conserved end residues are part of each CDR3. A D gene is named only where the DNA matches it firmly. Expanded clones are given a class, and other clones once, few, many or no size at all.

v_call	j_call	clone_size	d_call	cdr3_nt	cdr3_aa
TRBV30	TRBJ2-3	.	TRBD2	TGTGCCTGGAGTTTTGGCGGGAGCGTGGGAGATACGCAGTATTTT	CAWSFGGSVGDTQYF
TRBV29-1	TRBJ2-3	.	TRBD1	TGCAGCACCCGGGACAGGGGGACAGATACGCAGTATTTT	CSTRDRGTDTQYF
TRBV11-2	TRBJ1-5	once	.	TGTGCCAGCCAAAGCTCTGGAGACAATCAGCCCCAGCATTTT	CASQSSGDNQPQHF
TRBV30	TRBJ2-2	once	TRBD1	TGTGCCTGGAGTGTAGTTCGAAGGACAGGGGCCAGACCCGGGGAGCTGTTTTTT	CAWSVVRRTGARPGELFF
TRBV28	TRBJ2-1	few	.	TGTGCCAGCAGTGTAGGGGGAGAGCAGTTCTTC	CASSVGGEQFF
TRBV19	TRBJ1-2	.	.	TGTGCCAGTAGGGCGGACGGGGGCTATGGCTACACCTTC	CASRADGGYGYTF
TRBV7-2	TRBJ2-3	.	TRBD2	TGTGCCAGCAGCTTAGCCCTAGCGGGAGGGGGCACAGATACGCAGTATTTT	CASSLALAGGGTDTQYF
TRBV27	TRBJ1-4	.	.	TGTGCCGGCAGTTTAAGGGGGTTTAATGAAAAACTGTTTTTT	CAGSLRGFNEKLFF
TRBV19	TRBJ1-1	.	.	TGTGCCAGTAGTACGAGGGGGATGAACACTGAAGCTTTCTTT	CASSTRGMNTEAFF
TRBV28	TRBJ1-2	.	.	TGTGCCAGCATTCTAGGCGGAACGGGTACCTATGGCTACACCTTC	CASILGGTGTYGYTF
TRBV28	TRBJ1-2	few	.	TGTGCCAGCAGTTCCCCCGCCGGCTATGGCTACACCTTC	CASSSPAGYGYTF
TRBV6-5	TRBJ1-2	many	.	TGTGCCAGCAGTTACTCTCCCAGCCGGGGGGACGGCTACACCTTC	CASSYSPSRGDGYTF
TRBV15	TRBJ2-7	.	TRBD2	TGTGCCACCGCGGGAGAGCTAAGCGTAGGGTCCTACGAGCAGTACTTC	CATAGELSVGSYEQYF
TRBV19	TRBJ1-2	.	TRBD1	TGTGCCAGTAGTAGACAGGGTACCAACTATGGCTACACCTTC	CASSRQGTNYGYTF
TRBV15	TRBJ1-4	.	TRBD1	TGTGCCACCAGCAGGGTATGGACAGGGCGAAATGAAAAACTGTTTTTT	CATSRVWTGRNEKLFF
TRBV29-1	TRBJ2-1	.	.	TGCAGCGTTGAAGGTCGTTCTAGCACCAATGAGCAGTTCTTC	CSVEGRSSTNEQFF
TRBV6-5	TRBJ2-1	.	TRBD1	TGTGCCAGCAGTTATGACAGGGGGTACGACAATGAGCAGTTCTTC	CASSYDRGYDNEQFF
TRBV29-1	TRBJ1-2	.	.	TGCAGCGTAGAAATACAGGGTGGCTACACCTTC	CSVEIQGGYTF
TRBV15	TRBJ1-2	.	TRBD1	TGTGCCACCAGCAGAGATCGGGGGAGGACAGGGGACGATGGCTACACCTTC	CATSRDRGRTGDDGYTF
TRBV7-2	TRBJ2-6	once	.	TGTGCCAGCACCTCTTACTCTGGGGCCAACGTCCTGACTTTC	CASTSYSGANVLTF
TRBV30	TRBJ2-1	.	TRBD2	TGTGCCTGGAGTGTTGGGCGGGAGGGCCCCTACAATGAGCAGTTCTTC	CAWSVGREGPYNEQFF
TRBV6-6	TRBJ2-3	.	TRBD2	TGTGCCAGCTCAGGGATAGCGGGAGATAGCACAGATACGCAGTATTTT	CASSGIAGDSTDTQYF
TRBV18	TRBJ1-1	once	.	TGTGCCAGCTCACCACCATTGGCGGAAAACACTGAAGCTTTCTTT	CASSPPLAENTEAFF
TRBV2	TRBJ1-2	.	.	TGTGCCAGCAGTGATTTGGGAGGGGCTTATGGCTACACCTTC	CASSDLGGAYGYTF
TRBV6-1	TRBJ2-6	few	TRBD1	TGTGCCAGCAGGGCGACAGGGGCTGGGGCCAACGTCCTGACTTTC	CASRATGAGANVLTF
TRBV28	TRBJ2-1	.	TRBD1	TGTGCCAGCAGTTTGGTGGACAGGAGGTTGGATGAGCAGTTCTTC	CASSLVDRRLDEQFF
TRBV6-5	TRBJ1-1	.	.	TGTGCCAGCAGTGATTCGGTGGCTGAAGCTTTCTTT	CASSDSVAEAFF
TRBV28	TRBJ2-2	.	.	TGTGCCAGCAGTTTGTCCGGCGGAGCGAACACCGGGGAGCTGTTTTTT	CASSLSGGANTGELFF
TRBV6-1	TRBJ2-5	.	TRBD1	TGTGCCAGCAGTAGACAGGGGGGGGAGACCCAGTACTTC	CASSRQGGETQYF
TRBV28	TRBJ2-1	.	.	TGTGCCAGCAGTGTCCGTCCTCATGGGAGTAGGGTCAATGAGCAGTTCTTC	CASSVRPHGSRVNEQFF
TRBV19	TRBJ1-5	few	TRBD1	TGTGCCTCCGGACAGGGTAATCAGCCCCAGCATTTT	CASGQGNQPQHF